Sequencing of this T cell receptor (beta chain) was carried out in a study of T cell changes during pregnancy in multiple sclerosis. Measured with immunoSEQ multiplex PCR; TCRdb has only the in-frame clones, and not every one. The sample contains fewer than 85,000 clones, approximately 94% of which appear only once. The germline V gene has CDR1 SGHTA and CDR2 FQGTGA. V lost 1 base to trimming and J lost 3 bases, with 12 bases between them. The CDR3 runs 15 residues. The sample was peripheral blood, taken in the third trimester of pregnancy. The rearrangement joins TRBV7-3 to TRBJ1-1; no definite D call. The clonotype was recovered from a female donor with multiple sclerosis, enrolled in a pregnancy study. The DNA of the CDR3 is TGTGCCAGCAGCTTAATGGGTCGAGGGCACACTGAAGCTTTCTTT. This sequence encodes CASSLMGRGHTEAFF.